The 13 T cell receptor beta chains given below trace back to one sample, sequenced in a study of cytomegalovirus exposure and HLA in healthy donors. PCR amplification relied on 60 Vbeta primers (plus 13 Jbeta primers). Measured with immunoSEQ multiplex PCR; TCRdb has only the in-frame clones, and not every one. The repertoire holds under 150,000 clones, roughly three quarters seen once, with over 1.5% in the top ten. The material sequenced was PBMCs. The receptor source for this set is a woman aged 40 to 50 in good health and CMV-seronegative.

The CDR3: CASSLGLNYGYTF. The CDR3 nucleotides are TGTGCCAGCAGTTTGGGACTTAACTATGGCTACACCTTC. V is TRBV6-5 and J is TRBJ1-2; D might be TRBD1 (5 bases). The CDR3 is 13 amino acids. Germline CDR1 is MNHEY and CDR2 is SVGAGI. V lost 4 bases to trimming and J lost 1 base, with 7 bases between them.

The rearrangement joins TRBV19 to TRBJ1-1; perhaps TRBD1 as D (6 bases). The germline CDR1 and CDR2 sequences are LNHDA and SQIVND (reference sequence). The CDR3 extends over 16 amino acids. V was clipped by 7 bases and J by 5 bases, with 23 bases between them. The CDR3: CASISTGGQVRTEAFF. In nucleotides, the CDR3 is TGTGCCAGTATCTCGACGGGGGGCCAAGTGCGGACTGAAGCTTTCTTT.

This chain joins TRBV11-2 and TRBJ2-2; 7 bases fit TRBD2. CDR1 is SGHAT and CDR2 is FQNNGV in the germline V gene. The trim removed 5 bases at V and 3 bases at J, leaving 12 bases unmatched. CDR3 length: 17 amino acids. Here the CDR3 reads CASSLRWGLQDTGELFF. The CDR3 DNA sequence: TGTGCCAGCAGCCTACGATGGGGACTACAGGACACCGGGGAGCTGTTTTTT.

This clone occurred a few times. The rearrangement links TRBV5-1 to TRBJ1-5; D may be TRBD1 (6 bases). Trimming stripped 4 bases from V and 2 bases from J, with 10 bases between. In germline, CDR1 is SGHRS, CDR2 YFSETQ. CDR3 size: 14 residues. As DNA, the CDR3 is TGCGCCAGCAGCGCAGGGGATGGCAATCAGCCCCAGCATTTT. It specifies CASSAGDGNQPQHF.

This chain's CDR3 is CASRDHRTAFF. CDR3 bases: TGTGCCAGCAGGGACCACAGGACAGCTTTCTTT. The chain combines TRBV6-5 with TRBJ1-1; the D gene is possibly TRBD1 (5 bases). The germline V and J ends were trimmed by 6 bases and 10 bases, with 12 bases remaining between them. From germline, CDR1 is MNHEY and CDR2 SVGAGI. The CDR3 runs 11 residues.

The chain joins TRBV28 to TRBJ1-3; possibly TRBD1 for D (6 bases). The germline V gene has CDR1 MDHEN and CDR2 SYDVKM. The CDR3 extends over 14 amino acids. V gave up 3 bases and J gave up 2 bases, with 8 bases separating them. CDR3 in amino acids: CASSFRGTGNTIYF. The DNA for the CDR3 is TGTGCCAGCAGTTTCAGGGGAACTGGAAACACCATATATTTT.

V and J are TRBV19 and TRBJ2-3; D is perhaps TRBD2 (6 bases). CDR1 LNHDA and CDR2 SQIVND come from the germline V gene (reference sequence). V gave up 4 bases and J gave up 6 bases, with 17 bases separating them. The CDR3 sequence is 15 residues long. The CDR3 sequence: CASSSAQAGSDTQYF. The CDR3 region has the DNA TGTGCCAGTAGTAGTGCCCAAGCGGGTTCGGATACGCAGTATTTT.

The chain recombines TRBV28 with TRBJ1-2; D ambiguous. The V and J ends lost 3 bases and 2 bases respectively, with 7 bases between them. The germline V gene has CDR1 MDHEN and CDR2 SYDVKM. The CDR3 extends over 13 amino acids. The CDR3 region is CASSLDSNYGYTF. The CDR3 DNA is TGTGCCAGCAGTTTGGACTCAAACTATGGCTACACCTTC.

The V and J genes are TRBV27 and TRBJ2-5; 9 nucleotides line up with TRBD2. The J call may be mistaken, given a closer DNA end match to TRBJ2-7. The length of the CDR3 is 15 residues. The germline CDR1 and CDR2 sequences are MNHEY and SMNVEV (reference sequence). CDR3 region: CASSRLAGSSYEQYF. In DNA, the CDR3 is TGTGCCAGCAGTAGGCTAGCGGGGAGCTCCTACGAGCAGTACTTC.

The chain employs TRBV5-1 and TRBJ2-5; 7 positions match TRBD1. In germline, CDR1 is SGHRS, CDR2 YFSETQ. Trimming took 3 bases from V and 2 from J; bases not matched to a gene: 22. The CDR3 is made up of 20 amino acids. CDR3 coding DNA: TGCGCCAGCAGCTCCCCAACCCCAGCATCCAGGGGACAGTCACAAGAGACCCAGTACTTC. Its protein is CASSSPTPASRGQSQETQYF. The entire variable domain, with the rest obtained from reference TRBV5-1 and TRBJ2-5, is as follows: KAGVTQTPRYLIKTRGQQVTLSCSPISGHRSVSWYQQTPGQGLQFLFEYFSETQRNKGNFPGRFSGRQFSNSRSEMNVSTLELGDSALYLCASSSPTPASRGQSQETQYFGPGTRLLVL.

V gene TRBV5-1 combines with J gene TRBJ2-1; 8 bases are a match to TRBD2. The CDR3 has 14 amino acids. CDR1 SGHRS and CDR2 YFSETQ come from the germline V gene. The V segment lost 2 bases and the J segment 9 bases; nucleotides outside the gene matches: 7. The CDR3 loop is CASSLTGTRGEQFF. CDR3 in DNA: TGCGCCAGCAGCTTAACCGGGACTAGGGGTGAGCAGTTCTTC.

Only one count was recorded for this clone. The CDR3 is CATSVHRGTEAFF. CDR3 in DNA: TGTGCCACCAGTGTCCACAGGGGCACTGAAGCTTTCTTT. This sequence joins TRBV15 and TRBJ1-1; 7 nucleotides line up with TRBD1. Germline CDR1 reads LNHNV; CDR2 reads YYDKDF (reference sequence). CDR3 length: 13 residues. Unmatched junction bases numbered 5, after V lost 6 bases and J lost 4 bases.

This clone is labeled medium-sized. J is TRBJ2-1 and V is TRBV5-1, with 8 bases lining up with TRBD2. The length of the CDR3 is 14 residues. Germline values: CDR1 SGHRS, CDR2 YFSETQ. The V and J ends lost 5 bases and 12 bases, in that order; junction bases with no gene match: 13. The CDR3: CASRSWGLGPWQFF. Written as DNA, the CDR3 is TGCGCCAGCAGGAGTTGGGGACTAGGACCGTGGCAGTTCTTC.